The clone carrying this T cell receptor beta chain was counted a single time. These data are taken from a study of blood T cell repertoires in COVID-19. About the research overall: Specimens from acute and convalescent COVID-19 originated in the United States, Italy and Spain. PBMCs, B-cell-depleted T cells, or T cells were the source of the cDNA or gDNA that made up the material.

CDR3 length equals 12 residues. Trimming cost V 3 bases and J 6 bases, with 5 bases left between them. Germline values: CDR1 KGHSH, CDR2 LQKENI. Per the study methods: The authors estimated nucleated cell counts from reference gene primer amplification. Libraries were prepared by immunoSEQ multiplex PCR; TCRdb keeps only in-frame clonotypes and omits some of them. V and J calls plus clone size are reproduced from that table; the DNA served to infer D and trimming. The data show about 280,000 clones, 86% seen once. The chain is built from TRBV18 and TRBJ1-4; D not certain. This TCR was recovered from a man aged 40-55 years with active or convalescent COVID-19. The sample comprised peripheral blood. In nucleotides, the CDR3 is TGTGCCAGCTCACCTTATGATGAAAAACTGTTTTTT. Its translation: CASSPYDEKLFF.